The T cell receptor (beta chain) under discussion was sequenced for a study of cytomegalovirus exposure and HLA in healthy donors. As regards this clone: Sequence at one end of the junction differs from germline and may be a read error.

PCR amplification relied on 60 Vbeta primers (plus 13 Jbeta primers). Produced via immunoSEQ multiplex PCR; TCRdb's table is partial and in-frame only. The profile shows 110,000 to 150,000 clones, around 73% of them singletons. This TCR derives from a human donor in good health. The specimen sequenced was PBMCs.

In nucleotides, the CDR3 is TGTTCCAGCAGCCCTACACTCGGGACAGATTACGAGCAGTACTTC. Its translation is CSSSPTLGTDYEQYF. The chain joins TRBV7-9 to TRBJ2-7, with TRBD1 matching 7 bases. CDR3 length equals 15 residues. From germline, CDR1 is SEHNR and CDR2 FQNEAQ (reference sequence).